This TCR beta chain stems from a study of shared clonotypes between healthy human individuals. Whole-study results and caveats: Clonotype sharing across several donors was observed for about 4.8% of naive CD4 clonotypes.

J gave up 4 bases and V 3 bases, and 6 bases lay outside the gene matches. The CDR3 extends over 15 amino acids. Germline CDR1 reads LNHNV; CDR2 reads YYDKDF (reference sequence). The data were produced by immunoSEQ multiplex PCR, yet TCRdb's version contains in-frame clones alone and is incomplete. This table has under 1 million clones, nearly 95% appearing once. Of note for this clone: Antigen unknown.

CD45RO-negative cells were positively selected for CCR7, leaving out terminally differentiated effector memory CD45RA+ cells. The clonotype was recovered from a man aged 25 to 45 in good health. The specimen sequenced was naive CD8+ T cells sorted from blood. The chain carries TRBV15 and TRBJ2-3, with 8 bases identical to TRBD1. The CDR3 sequence is CATSSKQGVADTQYF. Here the CDR3 DNA reads TGTGCCACCAGCAGTAAACAGGGGGTGGCAGATACGCAGTATTTT.